This T cell receptor (beta chain) was identified in a study of blood T cell repertoires in COVID-19. Whole-study context: From the United States, Italy and Spain came samples of acute and convalescent COVID-19.

In the study's own analysis: Amplification of reference gene primers was used by the study to estimate nucleated cell counts. The method was immunoSEQ multiplex PCR; TCRdb's version includes in-frame clones alone and lacks a portion of them. The V and J calls and clone size were taken over from that table, and D and trimming were inferred from the DNA. This repertoire shows some 150,000 clones, 84% found once; its top ten account for roughly 7.2%. This clonotype was sampled from a woman aged 45-65 years in a cohort sampled during active or convalescent COVID-19. The specimen was peripheral blood.

The CDR3: CASSPGRGPHSPLHF. CDR3 nucleotides: TGTGCCAGCTCACCGGGGCGGGGACCTCATTCACCCCTCCACTTT. The chain recombines TRBV18 with TRBJ1-6; D is perhaps TRBD1 (5 bases). V was shortened by 3 bases and J by 8 bases, with 14 bases between the two germline ends. The CDR3 loop spans 15 amino acids. Germline-derived CDR1 and CDR2 are KGHSH and LQKENI.